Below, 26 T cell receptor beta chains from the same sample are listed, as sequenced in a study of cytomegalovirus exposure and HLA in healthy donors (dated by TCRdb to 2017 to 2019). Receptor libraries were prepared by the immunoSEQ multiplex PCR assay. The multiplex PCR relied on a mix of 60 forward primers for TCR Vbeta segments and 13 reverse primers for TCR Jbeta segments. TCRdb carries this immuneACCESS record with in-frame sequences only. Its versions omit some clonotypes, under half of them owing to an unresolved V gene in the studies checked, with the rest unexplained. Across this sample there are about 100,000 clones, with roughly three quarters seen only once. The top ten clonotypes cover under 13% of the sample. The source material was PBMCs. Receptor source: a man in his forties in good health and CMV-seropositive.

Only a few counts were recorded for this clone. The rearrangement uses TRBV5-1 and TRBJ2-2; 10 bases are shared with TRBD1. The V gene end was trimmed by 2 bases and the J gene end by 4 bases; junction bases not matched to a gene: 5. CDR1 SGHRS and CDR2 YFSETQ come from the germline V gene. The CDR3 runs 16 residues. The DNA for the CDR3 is TGCGCCAGCAGCTTCCGGGACAGGGGAAGCACCGGGGAGCTGTTTTTT. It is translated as CASSFRDRGSTGELFF.

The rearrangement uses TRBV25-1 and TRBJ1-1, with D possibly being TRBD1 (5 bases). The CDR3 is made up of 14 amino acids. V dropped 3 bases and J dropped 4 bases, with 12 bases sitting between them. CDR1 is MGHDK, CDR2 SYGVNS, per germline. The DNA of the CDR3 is TGTGCCAGCAGTGAGAGTCCAGGGCGCACTGAAGCTTTCTTT. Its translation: CASSESPGRTEAFF.

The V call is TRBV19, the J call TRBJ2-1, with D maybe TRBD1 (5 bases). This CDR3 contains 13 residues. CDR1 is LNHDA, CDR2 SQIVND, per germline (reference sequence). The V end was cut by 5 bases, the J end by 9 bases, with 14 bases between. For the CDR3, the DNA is TGTGCCAGTAGTGTGATGGGGCTAAGTGAGCAGTTCTTC. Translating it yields CASSVMGLSEQFF.

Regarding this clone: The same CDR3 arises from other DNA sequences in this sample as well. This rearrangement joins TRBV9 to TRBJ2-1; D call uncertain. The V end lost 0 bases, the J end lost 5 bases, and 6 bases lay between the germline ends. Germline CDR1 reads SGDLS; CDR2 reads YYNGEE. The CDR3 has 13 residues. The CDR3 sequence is CASSVVRDNEQFF. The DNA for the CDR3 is TGTGCCAGCAGCGTAGTTCGAGACAATGAGCAGTTCTTC.

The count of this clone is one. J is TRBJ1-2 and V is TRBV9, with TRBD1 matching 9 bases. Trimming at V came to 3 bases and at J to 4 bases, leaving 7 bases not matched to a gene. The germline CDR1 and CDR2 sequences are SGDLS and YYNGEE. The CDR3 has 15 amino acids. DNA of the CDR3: TGTGCCAGCAGCGGCACCGGGACAGGGTCCTATGGCTACACCTTC. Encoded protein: CASSGTGTGSYGYTF.

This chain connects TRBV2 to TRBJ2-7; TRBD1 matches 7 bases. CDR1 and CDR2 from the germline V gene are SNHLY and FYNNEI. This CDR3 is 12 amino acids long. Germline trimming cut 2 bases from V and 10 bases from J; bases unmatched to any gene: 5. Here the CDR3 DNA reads TGTGCCAGCAGTGAACCCCGACAGGGTCAGTACGTC. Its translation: CASSEPRQGQYV.

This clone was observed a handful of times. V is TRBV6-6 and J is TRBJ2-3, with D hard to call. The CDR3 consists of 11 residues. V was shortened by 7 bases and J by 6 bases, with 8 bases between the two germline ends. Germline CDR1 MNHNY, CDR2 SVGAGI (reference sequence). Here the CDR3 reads CASTSRDTQYF. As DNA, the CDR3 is TGTGCCAGCACCTCTAGGGATACGCAGTATTTT.

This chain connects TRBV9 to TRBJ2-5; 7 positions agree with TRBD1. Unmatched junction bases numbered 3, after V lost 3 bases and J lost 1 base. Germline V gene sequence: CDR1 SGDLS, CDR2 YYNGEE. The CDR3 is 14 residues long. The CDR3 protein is CASSARTGQETQYF. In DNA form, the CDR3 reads TGTGCCAGCAGCGCCCGGACAGGCCAAGAGACCCAGTACTTC.

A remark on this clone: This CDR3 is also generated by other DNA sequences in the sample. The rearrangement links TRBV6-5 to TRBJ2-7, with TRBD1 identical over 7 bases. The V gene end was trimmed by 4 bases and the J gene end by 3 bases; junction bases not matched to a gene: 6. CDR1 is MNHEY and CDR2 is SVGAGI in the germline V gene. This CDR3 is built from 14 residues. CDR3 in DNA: TGTGCCAGCAGTTCCACGGGACAGAGCTACGAGCAGTACTTC. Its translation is CASSSTGQSYEQYF.

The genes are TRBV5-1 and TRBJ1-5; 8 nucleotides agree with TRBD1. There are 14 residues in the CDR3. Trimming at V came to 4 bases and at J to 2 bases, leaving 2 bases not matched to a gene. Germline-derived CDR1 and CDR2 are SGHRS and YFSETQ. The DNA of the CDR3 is TGCGCCAGCAGCCCGGACAGGGGCAATCAGCCCCAGCATTTT. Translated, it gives CASSPDRGNQPQHF.

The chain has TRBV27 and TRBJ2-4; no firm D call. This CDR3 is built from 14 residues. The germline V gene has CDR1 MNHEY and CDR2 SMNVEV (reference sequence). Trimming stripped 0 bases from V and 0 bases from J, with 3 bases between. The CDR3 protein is CASSLSVAKNIQYF. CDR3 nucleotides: TGTGCCAGCAGTTTATCCGTAGCCAAAAACATTCAGTACTTC.

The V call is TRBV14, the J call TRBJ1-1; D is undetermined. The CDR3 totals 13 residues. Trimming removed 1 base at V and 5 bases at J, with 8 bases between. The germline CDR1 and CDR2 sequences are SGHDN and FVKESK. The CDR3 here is CASSQVGGTEAFF. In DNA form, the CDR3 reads TGTGCCAGCAGCCAAGTCGGCGGGACTGAAGCTTTCTTT.

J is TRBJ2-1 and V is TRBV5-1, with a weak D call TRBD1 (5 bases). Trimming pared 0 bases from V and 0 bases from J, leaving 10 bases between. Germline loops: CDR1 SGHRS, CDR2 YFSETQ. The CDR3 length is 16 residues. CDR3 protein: CASSLGDSPSYNEQFF. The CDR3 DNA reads TGCGCCAGCAGCTTGGGAGACAGCCCCTCCTACAATGAGCAGTTCTTC.

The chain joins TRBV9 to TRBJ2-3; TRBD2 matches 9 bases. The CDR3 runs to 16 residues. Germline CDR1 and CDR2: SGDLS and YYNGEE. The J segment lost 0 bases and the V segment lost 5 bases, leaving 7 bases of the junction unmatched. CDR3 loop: CASSGGGRASTDTQYF. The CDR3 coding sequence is TGTGCCAGCAGTGGGGGCGGGAGGGCCAGCACAGATACGCAGTATTTT.

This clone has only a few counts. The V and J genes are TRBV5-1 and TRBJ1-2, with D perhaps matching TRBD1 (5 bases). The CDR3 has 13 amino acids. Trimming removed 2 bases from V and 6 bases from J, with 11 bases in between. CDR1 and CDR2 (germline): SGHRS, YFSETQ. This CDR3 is CASSFQGNDGYTF. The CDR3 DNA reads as TGCGCCAGCAGCTTTCAGGGAAACGATGGCTACACCTTC.

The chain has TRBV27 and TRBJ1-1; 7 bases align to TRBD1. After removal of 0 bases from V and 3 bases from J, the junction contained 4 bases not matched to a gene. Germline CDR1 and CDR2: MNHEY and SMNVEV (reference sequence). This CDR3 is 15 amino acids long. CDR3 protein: CASSLSFTGDTEAFF. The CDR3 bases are TGTGCCAGCAGTTTATCGTTCACAGGGGACACTGAAGCTTTCTTT.

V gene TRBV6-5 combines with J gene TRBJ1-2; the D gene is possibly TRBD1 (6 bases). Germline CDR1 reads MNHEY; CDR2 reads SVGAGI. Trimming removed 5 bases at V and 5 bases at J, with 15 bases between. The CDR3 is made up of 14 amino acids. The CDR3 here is CASSPRGGRYGYTF. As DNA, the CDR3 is TGTGCCAGCAGTCCGAGAGGGGGTCGGTATGGCTACACCTTC.

CDR3 in DNA: TGTGCCAGTAGTATGCCCGATAGCAGTCCCCAGCATTTT. Amino acid sequence: CASSMPDSSPQHF. This rearrangement joins TRBV19 to TRBJ1-5; D not resolved. The ends were cut back, 3 bases at V and 10 bases at J, with 13 bases in the middle. The CDR3 has 13 residues. Germline-derived CDR1 and CDR2 are LNHDA and SQIVND (reference sequence). Drawing the rest from reference TRBV19 and TRBJ1-5, the complete variable domain is DGGITQSPKYLFRKEGQNVTLSCEQNLNHDAMYWYRQDPGQGLRLIYYSQIVNDFQKGDIAEGYSVSREKKESFPLTVTSAQKNPTAFYLCASSMPDSSPQHFGDGTRLSIL.

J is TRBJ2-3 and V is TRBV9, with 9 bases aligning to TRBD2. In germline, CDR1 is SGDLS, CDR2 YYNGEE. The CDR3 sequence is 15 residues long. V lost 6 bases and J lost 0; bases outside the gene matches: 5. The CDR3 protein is CASTVTSGSTDTQYF. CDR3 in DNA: TGTGCCAGCACCGTGACTAGCGGTAGCACAGATACGCAGTATTTT.

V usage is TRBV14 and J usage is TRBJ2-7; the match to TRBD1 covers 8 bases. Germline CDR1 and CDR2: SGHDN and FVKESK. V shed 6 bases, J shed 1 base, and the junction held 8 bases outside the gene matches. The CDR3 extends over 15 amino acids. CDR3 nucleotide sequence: TGTGCCAGCAGACAGGGGACAGGCCTTTCCTACGAGCAGTACTTC. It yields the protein CASRQGTGLSYEQYF.

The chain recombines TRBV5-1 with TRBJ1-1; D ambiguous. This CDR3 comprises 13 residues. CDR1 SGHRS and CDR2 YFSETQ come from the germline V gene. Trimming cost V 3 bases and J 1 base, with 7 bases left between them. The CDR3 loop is CASSSQENTEAFF. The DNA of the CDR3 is TGCGCCAGCAGCTCGCAGGAGAACACTGAAGCTTTCTTT. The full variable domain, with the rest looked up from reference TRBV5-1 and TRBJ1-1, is KAGVTQTPRYLIKTRGQQVTLSCSPISGHRSVSWYQQTPGQGLQFLFEYFSETQRNKGNFPGRFSGRQFSNSRSEMNVSTLELGDSALYLCASSSQENTEAFFGQGTRLTVV.

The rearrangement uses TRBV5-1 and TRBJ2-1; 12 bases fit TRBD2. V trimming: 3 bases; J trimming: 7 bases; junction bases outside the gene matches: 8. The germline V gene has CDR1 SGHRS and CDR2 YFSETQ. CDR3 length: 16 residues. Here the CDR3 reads CASSSLTSGSGNEQFF. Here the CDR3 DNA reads TGCGCCAGCAGCTCCCTGACTAGCGGGAGTGGGAATGAGCAGTTCTTC. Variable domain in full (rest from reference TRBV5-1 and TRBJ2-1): KAGVTQTPRYLIKTRGQQVTLSCSPISGHRSVSWYQQTPGQGLQFLFEYFSETQRNKGNFPGRFSGRQFSNSRSEMNVSTLELGDSALYLCASSSLTSGSGNEQFFGPGTRLTVL.

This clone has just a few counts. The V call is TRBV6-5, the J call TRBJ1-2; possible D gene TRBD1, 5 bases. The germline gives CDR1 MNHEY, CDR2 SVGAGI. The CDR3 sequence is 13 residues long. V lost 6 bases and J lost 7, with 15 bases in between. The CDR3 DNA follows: TGTGCCAGCAGCAACCAGGGTGTATCTGGCTACACCTTC. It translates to CASSNQGVSGYTF.

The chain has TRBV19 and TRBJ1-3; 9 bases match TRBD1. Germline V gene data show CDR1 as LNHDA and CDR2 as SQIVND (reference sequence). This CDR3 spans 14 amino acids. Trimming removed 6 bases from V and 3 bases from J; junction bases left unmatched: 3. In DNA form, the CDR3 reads TGTGCCAGTAGCTGGACAGGGGATGGAAACACCATATATTTT. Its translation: CASSWTGDGNTIYF.

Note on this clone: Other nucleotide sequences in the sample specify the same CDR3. The CDR3 here is CASSYSGSSYNEQFF. Written as DNA, the CDR3 is TGTGCCAGCAGTTACAGTGGCAGCTCCTACAATGAGCAGTTCTTC. J is TRBJ2-1 and V is TRBV6-5; D call uncertain. This CDR3 region has 15 residues. V lost 2 bases and J lost 0, with 8 bases in between. Germline assignment: CDR1 MNHEY and CDR2 SVGAGI.

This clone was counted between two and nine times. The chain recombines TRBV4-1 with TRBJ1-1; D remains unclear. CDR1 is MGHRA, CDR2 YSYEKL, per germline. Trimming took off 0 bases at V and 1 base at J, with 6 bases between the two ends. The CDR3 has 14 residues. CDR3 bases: TGCGCCAGCAGCCAAGATCCCTCGAACACTGAAGCTTTCTTT. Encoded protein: CASSQDPSNTEAFF.